This paragraph reports one T cell receptor (beta chain). This clonotype showed up many times. No cognate antigen has been identified for it. Nothing much larger sits one base from this clone, and base qualities are not available. Library generation was performed with PCR. Sequenced on an Illumina HiSeq 4000. Preparation of bulk TCR libraries followed a previously described approach, with the TCR primers listed in Table S5. The Qiagen AllPrep DNA/RNA kit was used to purify total RNA. Before analysis, reads from multiple sequencing runs of the same library were pooled. In the original analysis: Reads were retained only if their TCR constant sequence matched exactly, and those retained reads were trimmed to 150 nt and grouped according to their 12-nt molecular barcodes. Reads in each barcode group were sub-clustered using a 15% Levenshtein threshold, and a quality-weighted consensus sequence was built for each RNA molecule. Non-functional sequences were removed, as were lower-count sequences one edit away from another. Barcode sub-clusters with fewer than 20% of the maximum read count were removed, based on fitting two negative binomial distributions. TCRdb reprocessing: public reads trimmed at Q25 with fastp, clones called with MiXCR, in-frame beta chains kept. Rows matching on CDR3 protein sequence are summarized as one entry with the most common DNA and genes. Clone size and V and J calls follow TCRdb, not the original study. This sample is represented by about 36,000 distinct CDR3 sequences; about a fifth of them were singletons. The ten largest make up about 1.2% of the sample.

Based on the germline V gene (reference sequence), the CDR1 and CDR2 sequences are LGHDT and YNNKEL. Clipping removes 4 bases from V and 1 base from J, with 4 as the unmatched junction base count. The cysteine opens and the phenylalanine closes a CDR3 of 14 amino acids. Just CDR3 DNA is preserved here, 42 bases in frame from base 1. Naive CD8 T cell libraries were made from around 20,000 to 1,000,000 sorted cells using 10%, 30% or 50% of purified RNA. Naive CD8 T cells, defined as CD8+CD4-CCR7+CD45RA+, were FACS-sorted into RLT Plus buffer on a BD FACSAria II. To test detection sensitivity, Jurkat RNA equal to ten TCR copies was added to samples of about 19,000-1,100,000 naive CD8 T cells. CD8 T cells were enriched using RosetteSep CD8+ T Cell Enrichment Cocktail and Ficoll-Paque, and the enriched cells then underwent ACK red cell lysis. The data derive from a study of molecular identifiers for immune sequencing clone quantification (dated by TCRdb to 2017 to 2018). About the full investigation: For a replicate experiment, the RNA from either approximately 20,000 or 100,000 naive CD8 T cells was divided into five aliquots, and four of those aliquots went on to sequencing. This methods study used CD8 T cells to benchmark TCR RNA copy counting and molecular-identifier clustering-based TCR repertoire sequencing (MIDCIRS). The paper's findings and limits, for the study overall: In CMV-specific effector cells, clones with more than 20 RNA copies accounted for over 98% of molecules, whereas in naive cells such clones accounted for under 1%. Modeling estimated 3 to 3.5 recovered TCR RNA copies per cell, compared with 9.5 to 10 by digital PCR, which implies roughly 30% capture efficiency. The naive libraries included spiked-in Jurkat TCR RNA (10 copies' worth), and this RNA is not part of the donor repertoire. When barcode sub-clustering was left out, chimeric consensus sequences inflated TCR diversity, with chimeras reaching as high as 47%. Highly expanded clone sizes could be underestimated if identical TCR molecules share a barcode. A single cell's worth of spiked-in Jurkat TCR RNA was reported detectable even among approximately 930,000 naive CD8 T cells.

The receptor was derived from a human donor in good health. Some libraries in this study had Jurkat cell RNA spiked in. The specimen was naive CD8+ T cells from blood, with Jurkat cell RNA spiked in. In the paper's terms, the cell subset or site label means: FACS-sorted CD8+CD4-CCR7+CD45RA+ naive T cells. The chain couples TRBV3-1 to TRBJ2-7, and 7 junction bases match TRBD1. The CDR3 region reads CASSPGTVSYEQYF. The sequenced DNA is TGTGCCAGCAGCCCGGGGACAGTGTCCTACGAGCAGTACTTC.